This T cell receptor beta chain was sequenced in a study of blood T cells in healthy people across ages. Across the whole study: Capture by template switching was about one barcoded beta molecule per two T cells. Overall study results and limits: The unsorted PBMCs prevented any conclusive comparison of naive versus antigen-experienced cells. Both naive CD4+ cell counts and diversity were greater in long-lived donors than in aged donors.

Then a second PCR, running roughly 7 to 11 cycles, was carried out with a sample-barcoded 5' primer and a J-beta primer mix. Each CDR3 protein is one row after TCRdb ran MiXCR on the 5' RACE reads. The sample lists about 1.4 million distinct CDR3 sequences; approximately 59% were seen once. A word on this clonotype: Its antigen is not known.

Unmatched junction bases numbered 2, after V lost 6 bases and J lost 3 bases. The CDR3 is 13 amino acids. This sequence originates from a young man in good health. The sample taken for sequencing was blood. This chain joins TRBV12-3 or TRBV12-4 and TRBJ2-5; 9 bases are a match to TRBD1. The chain's CDR3 is CASRRTGEETQYF. For the CDR3, the DNA is TGTGCCAGCAGGAGGACAGGGGAAGAGACCCAGTACTTC.